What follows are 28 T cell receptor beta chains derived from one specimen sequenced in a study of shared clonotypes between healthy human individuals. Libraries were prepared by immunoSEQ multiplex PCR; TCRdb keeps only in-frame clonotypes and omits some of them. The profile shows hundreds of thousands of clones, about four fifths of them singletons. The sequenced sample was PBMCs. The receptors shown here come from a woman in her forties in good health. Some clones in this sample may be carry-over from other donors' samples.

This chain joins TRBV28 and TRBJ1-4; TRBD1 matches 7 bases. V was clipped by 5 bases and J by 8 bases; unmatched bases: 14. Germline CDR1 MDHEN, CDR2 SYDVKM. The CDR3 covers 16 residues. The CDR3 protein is CASSITGDAGKEKLFF. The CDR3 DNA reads TGTGCCAGCAGTATCACAGGGGACGCGGGCAAGGAAAAACTGTTTTTT.

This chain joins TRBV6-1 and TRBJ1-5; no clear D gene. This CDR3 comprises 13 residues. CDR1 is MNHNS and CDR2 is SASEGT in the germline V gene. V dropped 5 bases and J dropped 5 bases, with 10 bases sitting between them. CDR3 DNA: TGTGCCAGCAGTTTAGGACGGGATCAGCCCCAGCATTTT. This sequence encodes CASSLGRDQPQHF.

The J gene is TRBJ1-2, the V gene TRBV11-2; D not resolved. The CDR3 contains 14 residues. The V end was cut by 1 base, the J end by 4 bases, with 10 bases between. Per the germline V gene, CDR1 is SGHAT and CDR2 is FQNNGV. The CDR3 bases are TGTGCCAGCAGCTTAGCTGCTATCGGCTATGGCTACACCTTC. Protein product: CASSLAAIGYGYTF.

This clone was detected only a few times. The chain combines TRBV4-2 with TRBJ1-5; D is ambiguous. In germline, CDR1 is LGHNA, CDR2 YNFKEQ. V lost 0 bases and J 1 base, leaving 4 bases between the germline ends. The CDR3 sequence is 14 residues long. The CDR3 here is CASSQDLSNQPQHF. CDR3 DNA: TGTGCCAGCAGCCAAGATCTGAGCAATCAGCCCCAGCATTTT.

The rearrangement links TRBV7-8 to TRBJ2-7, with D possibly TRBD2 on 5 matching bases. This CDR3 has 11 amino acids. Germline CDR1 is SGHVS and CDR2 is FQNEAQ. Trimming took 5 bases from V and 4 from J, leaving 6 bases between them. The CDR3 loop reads CASSEGYEQYF. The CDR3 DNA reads TGTGCCAGCAGCGAGGGTTACGAGCAGTACTTC. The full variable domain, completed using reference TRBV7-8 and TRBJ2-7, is GAGVSQSPRYKVAKRGQDVALRCDPISGHVSLFWYQQALGQGPEFLTYFQNEAQLDKSGLPSDRFFAERPEGSVSTLKIQRTQQEDSAVYLCASSEGYEQYFGPGTRLTVT.

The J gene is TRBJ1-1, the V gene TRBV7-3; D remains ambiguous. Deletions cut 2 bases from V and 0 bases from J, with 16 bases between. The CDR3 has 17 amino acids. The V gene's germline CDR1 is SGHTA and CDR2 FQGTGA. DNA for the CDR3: TGTGCCAGCAGCTTAGCCCCAAGTCCGCTCATGAACACTGAAGCTTTCTTT. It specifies CASSLAPSPLMNTEAFF.

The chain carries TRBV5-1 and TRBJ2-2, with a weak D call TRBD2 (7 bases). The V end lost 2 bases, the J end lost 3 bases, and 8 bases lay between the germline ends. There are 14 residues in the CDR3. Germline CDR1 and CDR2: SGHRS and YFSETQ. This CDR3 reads CASSFGGHTGELFF. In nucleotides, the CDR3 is TGCGCCAGCAGCTTCGGGGGGCACACCGGGGAGCTGTTTTTT.

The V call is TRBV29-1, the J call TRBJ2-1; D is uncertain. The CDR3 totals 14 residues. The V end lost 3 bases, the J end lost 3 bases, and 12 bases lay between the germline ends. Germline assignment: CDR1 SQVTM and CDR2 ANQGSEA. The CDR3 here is CSVEGRAIYNEQFF. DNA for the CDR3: TGCAGCGTTGAGGGCAGAGCAATCTACAATGAGCAGTTCTTC.

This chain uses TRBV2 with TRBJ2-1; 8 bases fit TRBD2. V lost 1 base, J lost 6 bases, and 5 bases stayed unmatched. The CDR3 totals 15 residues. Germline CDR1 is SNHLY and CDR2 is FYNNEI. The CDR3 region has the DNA TGTGCCAGCAGTGAAGGGACTAGCACCCTCAATGAGCAGTTCTTC. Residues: CASSEGTSTLNEQFF. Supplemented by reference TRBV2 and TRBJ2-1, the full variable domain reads EPEVTQTPSHQVTQMGQEVILRCVPISNHLYFYWYRQILGQKVEFLVSFYNNEISEKSEIFDDQFSVERPDGSNFTLKIRSTKLEDSAMYFCASSEGTSTLNEQFFGPGTRLTVL.

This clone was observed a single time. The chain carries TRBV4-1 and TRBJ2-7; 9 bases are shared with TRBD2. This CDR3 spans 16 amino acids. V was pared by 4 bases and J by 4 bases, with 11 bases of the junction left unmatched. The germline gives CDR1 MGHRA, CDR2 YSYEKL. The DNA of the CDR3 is TGCGCCAGCAGCCCTTCCGGGGTAGCGGGAGAGTACGAGCAGTACTTC. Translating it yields CASSPSGVAGEYEQYF.

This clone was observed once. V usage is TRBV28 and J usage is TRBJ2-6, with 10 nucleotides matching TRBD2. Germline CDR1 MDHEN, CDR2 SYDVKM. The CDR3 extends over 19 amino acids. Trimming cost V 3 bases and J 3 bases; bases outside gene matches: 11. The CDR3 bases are TGTGCCAGCAGTTTTCCCCCGCTAGCGGGAGTTAATGGGGCCAACGTCCTGACTTTC. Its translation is CASSFPPLAGVNGANVLTF. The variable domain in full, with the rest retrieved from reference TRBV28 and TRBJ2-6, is DVKVTQSSRYLVKRTGEKVFLECVQDMDHENMFWYRQDPGLGLRLIYFSYDVKMKEKGDIPEGYSVSREKKERFSLILESASTNQTSMYLCASSFPPLAGVNGANVLTFGAGSRLTVL.

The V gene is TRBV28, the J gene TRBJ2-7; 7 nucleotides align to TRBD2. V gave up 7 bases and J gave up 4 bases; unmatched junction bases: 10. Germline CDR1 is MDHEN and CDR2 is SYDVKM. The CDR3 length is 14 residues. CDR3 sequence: CASNGGVYRYEQYF. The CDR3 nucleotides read TGTGCCAGCAATGGGGGGGTGTATAGGTACGAGCAGTACTTC.

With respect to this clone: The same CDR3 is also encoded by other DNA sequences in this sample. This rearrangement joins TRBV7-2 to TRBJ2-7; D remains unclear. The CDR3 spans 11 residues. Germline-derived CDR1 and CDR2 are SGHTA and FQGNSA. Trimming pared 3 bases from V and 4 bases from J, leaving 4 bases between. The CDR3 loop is CASSFLYEQYF. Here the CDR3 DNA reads TGTGCCAGCAGCTTCTTATACGAGCAGTACTTC.

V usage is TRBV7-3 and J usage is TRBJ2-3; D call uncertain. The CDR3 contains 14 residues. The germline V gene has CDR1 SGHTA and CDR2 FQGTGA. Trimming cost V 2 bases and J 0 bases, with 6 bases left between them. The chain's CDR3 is CASSLLGSTDTQYF. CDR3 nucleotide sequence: TGTGCCAGCAGCTTATTAGGCAGCACAGATACGCAGTATTTT.

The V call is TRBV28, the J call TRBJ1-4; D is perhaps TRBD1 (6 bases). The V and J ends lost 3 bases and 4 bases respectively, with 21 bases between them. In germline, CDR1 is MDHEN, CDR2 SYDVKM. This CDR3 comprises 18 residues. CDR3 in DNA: TGTGCCAGCAGTTTCCGACATCCCCCGGACAGCTATAATGAAAAACTGTTTTTT. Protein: CASSFRHPPDSYNEKLFF.

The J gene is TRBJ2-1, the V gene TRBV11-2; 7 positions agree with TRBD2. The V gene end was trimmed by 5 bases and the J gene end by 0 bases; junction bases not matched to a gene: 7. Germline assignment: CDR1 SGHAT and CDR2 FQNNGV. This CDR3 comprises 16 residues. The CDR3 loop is CASSPLRTSSYNEQFF. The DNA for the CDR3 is TGTGCCAGCAGCCCCCTAAGGACTAGCTCCTACAATGAGCAGTTCTTC.

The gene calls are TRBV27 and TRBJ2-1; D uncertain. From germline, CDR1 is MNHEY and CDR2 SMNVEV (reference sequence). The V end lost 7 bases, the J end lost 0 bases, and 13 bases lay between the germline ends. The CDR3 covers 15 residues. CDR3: CASNILQSSYNEQFF. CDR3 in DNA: TGTGCCAGCAACATACTCCAGAGCTCCTACAATGAGCAGTTCTTC.

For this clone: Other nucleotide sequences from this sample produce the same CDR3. CDR3 bases: TGTGCCAGCAGCTTAGCGGGGGGCTATGGCTACACCTTC. It is translated as CASSLAGGYGYTF. The V call is TRBV7-2, the J call TRBJ1-2; tentative D call: TRBD1 (5 bases). Germline-derived CDR1 and CDR2 are SGHTA and FQGNSA. The V end lost 0 bases, the J end lost 4 bases, and 6 bases lay between the germline ends. This CDR3 comprises 13 residues.

The CDR3 DNA sequence: TGCAGCGTTGTAATAGCGGGAGGGCCGGGATCAGATACGCAGTATTTT. Translated, it gives CSVVIAGGPGSDTQYF. The V gene is TRBV29-1, the J gene TRBJ2-3; 11 bases fit TRBD2. The ends lost 4 bases at V and 4 bases at J; junction bases unmatched: 10. The CDR3 covers 16 residues. Germline V CDR1 and CDR2: SQVTM, ANQGSEA.

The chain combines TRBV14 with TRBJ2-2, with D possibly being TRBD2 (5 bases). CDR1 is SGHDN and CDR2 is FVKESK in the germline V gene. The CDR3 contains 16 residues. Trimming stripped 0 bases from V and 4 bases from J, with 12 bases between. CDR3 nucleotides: TGTGCCAGCAGCCAAGAAGCGGTCGGTGGCACCGGGGAGCTGTTTTTT. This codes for CASSQEAVGGTGELFF.

For the CDR3, the DNA is TGTGCCAGCAGCCAAGCCAGCAGCAATCAGCCCCAGCATTTT. Amino acids: CASSQASSNQPQHF. This chain connects TRBV4-2 to TRBJ1-5, with D uncertain. This CDR3 is built from 14 residues. Trimming pared 1 base from V and 1 base from J, leaving 5 bases between. Per germline, CDR1 LGHNA and CDR2 YNFKEQ.

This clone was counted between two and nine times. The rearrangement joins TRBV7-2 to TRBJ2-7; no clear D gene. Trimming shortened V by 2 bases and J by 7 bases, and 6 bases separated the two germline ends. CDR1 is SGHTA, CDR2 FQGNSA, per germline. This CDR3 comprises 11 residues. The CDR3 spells CASSLSSEQYF. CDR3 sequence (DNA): TGTGCCAGCAGCTTATCATCAGAGCAGTACTTC.

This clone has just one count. CDR3 nucleotide sequence: TGTGCCAGCAGCCTGGGACTAGCGGGAGTAATAGAGACCCAGTACTTC. Translated: CASSLGLAGVIETQYF. The chain combines TRBV5-6 with TRBJ2-5; 14 bases are shared with TRBD2. There are 16 residues in the CDR3. Per the germline V gene, CDR1 is SGHDT and CDR2 is YYEEEE. With 4 bases clipped from V and 4 bases from J, the junction kept 6 bases outside the gene matches.

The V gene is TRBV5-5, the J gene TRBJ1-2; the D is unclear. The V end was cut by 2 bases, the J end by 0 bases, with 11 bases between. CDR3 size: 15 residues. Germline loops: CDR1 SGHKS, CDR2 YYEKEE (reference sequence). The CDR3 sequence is CASSLKAAPNYGYTF. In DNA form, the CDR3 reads TGTGCCAGCAGCTTAAAGGCAGCCCCTAACTATGGCTACACCTTC.

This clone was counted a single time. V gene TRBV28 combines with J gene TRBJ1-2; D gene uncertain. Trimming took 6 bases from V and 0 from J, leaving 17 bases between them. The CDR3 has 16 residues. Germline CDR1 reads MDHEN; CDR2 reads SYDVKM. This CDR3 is CASRYFSASANYGYTF. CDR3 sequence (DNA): TGTGCCAGCAGGTACTTCTCTGCGTCAGCTAACTATGGCTACACCTTC.

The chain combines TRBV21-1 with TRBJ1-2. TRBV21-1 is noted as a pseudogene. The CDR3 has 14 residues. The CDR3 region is CASSQEASFYGYTF. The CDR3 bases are TGTGCCAGCAGCCAAGAGGCCAGTTTCTATGGCTACACCTTC.

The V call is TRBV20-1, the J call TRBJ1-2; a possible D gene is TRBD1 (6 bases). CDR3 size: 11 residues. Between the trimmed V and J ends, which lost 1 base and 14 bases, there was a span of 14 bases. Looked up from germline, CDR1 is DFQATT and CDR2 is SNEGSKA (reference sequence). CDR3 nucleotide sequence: TGCAGTGCTAGAGCGGGGGCTGCTTTTACCTTC. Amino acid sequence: CSARAGAAFTF.

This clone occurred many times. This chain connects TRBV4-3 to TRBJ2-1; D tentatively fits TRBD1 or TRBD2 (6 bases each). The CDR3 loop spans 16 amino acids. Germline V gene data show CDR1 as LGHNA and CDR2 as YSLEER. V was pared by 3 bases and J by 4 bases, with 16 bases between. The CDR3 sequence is CASSQSGAGSYNEQFF. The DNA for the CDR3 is TGCGCCAGCAGCCAGTCAGGGGCGGGATCTTACAATGAGCAGTTCTTC.